This TCR beta chain was captured in a study of blood T cells in healthy people across ages. The table lists this clonotype with a few counts. The antigen is undetermined. Alongside a J-beta primer mix, a sample-barcoded 5' primer served in a second PCR lasting about 6 to 11 cycles. Each CDR3 protein is one row after TCRdb ran MiXCR on the 5' RACE reads. The sample shows more than 800,000 distinct CDR3 sequences, around 28% of them seen only once. Germline lookup yields CDR1 WSHSY and CDR2 SAAADI. V lost 4 bases and J lost 7; bases outside the gene matches: 4. This CDR3 has 13 residues. Study-wide findings and caveats: In older individuals, TCR beta diversity per million T cells was lower, falling roughly linearly with age.

The source is a woman of 80 years or more in good health. The chain joins TRBV10-2 to TRBJ1-5; 7 bases fit TRBD1. Material for sequencing was blood. As DNA, the CDR3 is TGCGCCAGCAGTGGACAGGGTAGCCAGCCCCAGCATTTT. As protein: CASSGQGSQPQHF.